One sample yielded the 22 T cell receptor beta chains listed below, sequenced in a study of blood T cell repertoires in COVID-19. Sequencing was performed with immunoSEQ multiplex PCR; in TCRdb, only in-frame clones are kept and a portion is missing. There are 70,000 to 85,000 clones in the sample; roughly nine tenths occur only once, and roughly 9.7% lies in the top ten. The sequencing sample was made of peripheral blood. All receptors derive from a human donor in a cohort sampled during active COVID-19.

V and J are TRBV4-1 and TRBJ2-1; 14 nucleotides match TRBD2. The CDR3 loop spans 22 amino acids. V was clipped by 0 bases and J by 0 bases; unmatched bases: 13. Germline loops: CDR1 MGHRA, CDR2 YSYEKL. The CDR3 loop is CASSQEAPTSGRVASSYNEQFF. CDR3 DNA: TGCGCCAGCAGCCAAGAGGCCCCGACTAGCGGGAGGGTTGCGAGCTCCTACAATGAGCAGTTCTTC.

CDR3 nucleotide sequence: TGTGCCAGTAGTATGTCTTTGGGGGGGGGCACAGATACGCAGTATTTT. This encodes CASSMSLGGGTDTQYF. The chain carries TRBV19 and TRBJ2-3, with 7 bases identical to TRBD2. CDR1 and CDR2 (germline): LNHDA, SQIVND (reference sequence). This CDR3 has 16 amino acids. V shed 3 bases, J shed 1 base, and the junction held 7 bases outside the gene matches.

V usage is TRBV7-8 and J usage is TRBJ1-5; weak D call: TRBD1 (6 bases). V lost 6 bases to trimming and J lost 0 bases, with 15 bases between them. This CDR3 has 16 amino acids. From germline, CDR1 is SGHVS and CDR2 FQNEAQ. CDR3: CASRPGEFNSNQPQHF. The CDR3 nucleotides read TGTGCCAGCAGGCCAGGGGAATTTAATAGCAATCAGCCCCAGCATTTT. Drawing the rest from reference TRBV7-8 and TRBJ1-5, the complete variable domain is GAGVSQSPRYKVAKRGQDVALRCDPISGHVSLFWYQQALGQGPEFLTYFQNEAQLDKSGLPSDRFFAERPEGSVSTLKIQRTQQEDSAVYLCASRPGEFNSNQPQHFGDGTRLSIL.

V is TRBV5-1 and J is TRBJ2-5; 9 nucleotides line up with TRBD1. Trimming removed 0 bases from V and 4 bases from J; junction bases left unmatched: 4. Germline lookup yields CDR1 SGHRS and CDR2 YFSETQ. The CDR3 runs 15 residues. Here the CDR3 DNA reads TGCGCCAGCAGCTTGGCGGGACAGGGCTTAGAGACCCAGTACTTC. Translated: CASSLAGQGLETQYF.

The gene calls are TRBV30 and TRBJ2-5; TRBD1 matches 10 bases. Germline assignment: CDR1 GTSNPN and CDR2 SVGIG (reference sequence). The CDR3 contains 16 residues. V gave up 8 bases and J gave up 3 bases; unmatched junction bases: 15. The CDR3 sequence: CARVPYPGTGEETQYF. The CDR3 DNA reads TGTGCCAGAGTTCCCTATCCCGGGACAGGGGAAGAGACCCAGTACTTC.

This rearrangement joins TRBV6-5 to TRBJ1-2; no reliable D call. Germline V CDR1 and CDR2: MNHEY, SVGAGI. The CDR3 runs to 14 residues. V lost 2 bases and J lost 2, with 9 bases in between. The CDR3 loop is CASSYDGKNYGYTF. The CDR3 DNA sequence: TGTGCCAGCAGTTACGACGGGAAAAACTATGGCTACACCTTC.

The chain recombines TRBV6-5 with TRBJ2-7; 8 nucleotides line up with TRBD1. CDR1 is MNHEY, CDR2 SVGAGI, per germline. V dropped 2 bases and J dropped 5; count of bases not matched to a gene: 8. The CDR3 is 15 amino acids. Here the CDR3 reads CASSYGTGERNEQYF. The DNA of the CDR3 is TGTGCCAGCAGTTACGGGACAGGAGAACGGAACGAGCAGTACTTC.

Concerning this clone: The junction shows a germline mismatch at one end, possibly a read error. V usage is TRBV5-1 and J usage is TRBJ2-1, with a possible D match to TRBD2 (7 bases). Germline CDR1 reads SGHRS; CDR2 reads YFSETQ. There are 19 residues in the CDR3. The CDR3 sequence: CARSWGGAGTTPRYNEQFF. CDR3 nucleotides: TGCGCCCGCAGCTGGGGGGGGGCGGGGACCACTCCGAGGTACAATGAGCAGTTCTTC.

This chain joins TRBV7-2 and TRBJ2-5; weak D call: TRBD1 (6 bases). This CDR3 region has 15 residues. Per germline, CDR1 SGHTA and CDR2 FQGNSA. The V end lost 1 base, the J end lost 9 bases, and 18 bases lay between the germline ends. In DNA form, the CDR3 reads TGTGCCAGCAGCTTAGAGCAGGGGCTACTGGGGGCCCAGTACTTC. Amino acid sequence: CASSLEQGLLGAQYF.

The J gene is TRBJ2-7, the V gene TRBV7-8; 10 bases are a match to TRBD1. There are 14 residues in the CDR3. CDR1 is SGHVS, CDR2 FQNEAQ, per germline. The V gene end was trimmed by 5 bases and the J gene end by 7 bases; junction bases not matched to a gene: 8. CDR3 in amino acids: CASSPPGQGTEQYF. The DNA for the CDR3 is TGTGCCAGCAGCCCACCGGGACAGGGGACTGAGCAGTACTTC.

The rearrangement links TRBV7-6 to TRBJ1-6; a weak D match, TRBD1 (5 bases). V lost 5 bases and J lost 7, with 18 bases in between. Germline loops: CDR1 SGHVS, CDR2 FNYEAQ. This CDR3 spans 16 amino acids. CDR3 in amino acids: CASSPQGEGFNSPLHF. The CDR3 nucleotides are TGTGCCAGCAGCCCTCAAGGGGAGGGTTTCAATTCACCCCTCCACTTT.

This clone is a singleton in its sample. V usage is TRBV7-2 and J usage is TRBJ2-1, with D possibly TRBD2 on 6 matching bases. This CDR3 is 15 amino acids long. V lost 5 bases to trimming and J lost 12 bases, with 23 bases between them. CDR1 and CDR2 from the germline V gene are SGHTA and FQGNSA. CDR3 residues: CASSDPWEEPGGQFF. Written as DNA, the CDR3 is TGTGCCAGCAGCGACCCGTGGGAAGAACCCGGGGGGCAGTTCTTC.

The gene calls are TRBV30 and TRBJ2-7, with TRBD2 matching over 7 bases. This CDR3 region has 13 residues. Germline CDR1 is GTSNPN and CDR2 is SVGIG (reference sequence). The ends lost 3 bases at V and 2 bases at J; junction bases unmatched: 4. Written as DNA, the CDR3 is TGTGCCTGGAGGTTGGGAGGGACCTACGAGCAGTACTTC. Translated: CAWRLGGTYEQYF.

CDR3 in amino acids: CASSERGYEQFF. The CDR3 coding sequence is TGTGCCAGCAGTGAGCGGGGATATGAGCAGTTCTTC. The rearrangement links TRBV6-1 to TRBJ2-1; D is perhaps TRBD2 (6 bases). Trimming pared 3 bases from V and 8 bases from J, leaving 8 bases between. The V gene's germline CDR1 is MNHNS and CDR2 SASEGT. The CDR3 spans 12 residues.

The chain couples TRBV18 to TRBJ2-5, with TRBD2 matching over 13 bases. CDR1 and CDR2 (germline): KGHSH, LQKENI. The CDR3 covers 17 residues. The J segment lost 5 bases and the V segment lost 4 bases, leaving 10 bases of the junction unmatched. CDR3 in amino acids: CASSQRTSGSRWETQYF. For the CDR3, the DNA is TGTGCCAGCTCACAAAGGACTAGCGGGAGCAGGTGGGAGACCCAGTACTTC.

CDR3 protein: CAWHSGTDTQYF. The CDR3 DNA reads as TGTGCCTGGCACTCGGGCACAGATACGCAGTATTTT. The chain uses TRBV30 and TRBJ2-3; no clear D. The germline gives CDR1 GTSNPN, CDR2 SVGIG (reference sequence). Between the trimmed V and J ends, which lost 5 bases and 1 base, there was a span of 7 bases. This CDR3 is built from 12 residues.

The V call is TRBV3-1 (or the pseudogene TRBV3-2), the J call TRBJ1-1, with D unclear. Germline values: CDR1 LGHDT, CDR2 YNNKEL (reference sequence). This CDR3 spans 11 amino acids. Trimming stripped 1 base from V and 8 bases from J, with 5 bases between. The CDR3 region has the DNA TGTGCCAGCAGCCAAGGAGGGGAAGCTTTCTTT. It yields the protein CASSQGGEAFF.

This clone came up a few times. The chain links TRBV7-9 to TRBJ1-2, with TRBD1 as a possible D gene (6 bases). Trimming left V 3 bases short and J 8 bases short, with 13 bases between. Germline V gives CDR1 SEHNR, CDR2 FQNEAQ (reference sequence). The CDR3 is made up of 13 amino acids. As DNA, the CDR3 is TGTGCCAGCAGCTTGAAGGGAGGGGGAGGCTACACCTTC. Its translation is CASSLKGGGGYTF.

The chain carries TRBV7-2 and TRBJ2-1; D may be TRBD2 (6 bases). The germline V gene has CDR1 SGHTA and CDR2 FQGNSA. Trimming shortened V by 3 bases and J by 9 bases, and 12 bases separated the two germline ends. The length of the CDR3 is 13 residues. CDR3 in DNA: TGTGCCAGCAGCTTTGACCGGGAGACTGAGCAGTTCTTC. This translates into CASSFDRETEQFF. Filled out from reference TRBV7-2 and TRBJ2-1, the complete variable domain reads GAGVSQSPSNKVTEKGKDVELRCDPISGHTALYWYRQSLGQGLEFLIYFQGNSAPDKSGLPSDRFSAERTGGSVSTLTIQRTQQEDSAVYLCASSFDRETEQFFGPGTRLTVL.

There are a few counts of this clone. This chain connects TRBV4-1 to TRBJ2-3; a possible D gene is TRBD2 (6 bases). The CDR3 spans 15 residues. Germline V gene sequence: CDR1 MGHRA, CDR2 YSYEKL. Trimming pared 1 base from V and 5 bases from J, leaving 13 bases between. In DNA, the CDR3 is TGCGCCAGCAGCCAAGGATCGGCGGGAAGAGATACGCAGTATTTT. It translates to CASSQGSAGRDTQYF.

V usage is TRBV19 and J usage is TRBJ1-3; 7 bases align to TRBD1. The CDR3 runs to 17 residues. The germline gives CDR1 LNHDA, CDR2 SQIVND (reference sequence). The V gene end was trimmed by 4 bases and the J gene end by 0 bases; junction bases not matched to a gene: 9. As DNA, the CDR3 is TGTGCCAGTAGTACCCGGACAGGATCGGCCTCTGGAAACACCATATATTTT. Translating gives CASSTRTGSASGNTIYF.

This chain connects TRBV18 to TRBJ2-3; 9 nucleotides agree with TRBD1. This CDR3 region has 17 residues. V lost 3 bases and J lost 4; bases outside the gene matches: 11. Germline assignment: CDR1 KGHSH and CDR2 LQKENI. The CDR3 region has the DNA TGTGCCAGCTCACCTAACCCCGGGACAGGGAAGGCAGATACGCAGTATTTT. Protein product: CASSPNPGTGKADTQYF.